This T cell receptor beta chain was retrieved from a study of control samples from healthy donors and cancer patients. The data were produced by immunoSEQ multiplex PCR, yet TCRdb's version contains in-frame clones alone and is incomplete. The sample shows about 70,000 clones, approximately 80% of them seen only once. The ends were cut back, 4 bases at V and 4 bases at J, with 22 bases in the middle. Germline V CDR1 and CDR2: MDHEN, SYDVKM. The CDR3 extends over 17 amino acids. This TCR came from a woman aged 50 to 65 with lung cancer. The sample was PBMCs. This sequence joins TRBV28 and TRBJ1-1; the D is unclear. The CDR3 DNA follows: TGTGCCAGCAGTTGGGGATCCAGGATAGTTCGGGGCACTGAAGCTTTCTTT. Protein sequence: CASSWGSRIVRGTEAFF.